The next 9 T cell receptor beta chains were all read from a single sample in a study of blood T cell repertoires in COVID-19. The method was immunoSEQ multiplex PCR; TCRdb's version includes in-frame clones alone and lacks a portion of them. This repertoire shows over 200,000 clones, about 87% found once; its top ten account for around 3.6%. The sample consisted of PBMCs or T cells enriched from blood (not recorded which). Receptors were obtained from a woman in her twenties or thirties who had been exposed to COVID-19.

V usage is TRBV19 and J usage is TRBJ2-7; weak D call: TRBD2 (6 bases). The CDR3 covers 14 residues. The germline V gene has CDR1 LNHDA and CDR2 SQIVND (reference sequence). Trimming left V 6 bases short and J 4 bases short, with 16 bases between. The CDR3 loop reads CASSLSWGGYEQYF. The CDR3 bases are TGTGCCAGTAGCCTCAGTTGGGGAGGTTACGAGCAGTACTTC.

V gene TRBV10-3 combines with J gene TRBJ1-1; D gene unclear. The germline V gene has CDR1 ENHRY and CDR2 SYGVKD. The CDR3 is 15 residues long. V shed 0 bases and J shed 3 bases, with 11 bases lying between them. The CDR3: CAISESRRVDTEAFF. The CDR3 nucleotides are TGTGCCATCAGTGAGTCGAGGAGGGTTGACACTGAAGCTTTCTTT.

The gene calls are TRBV2 and TRBJ1-4; unclear D gene. The CDR3 has 15 amino acids. The germline gives CDR1 SNHLY, CDR2 FYNNEI. Trimming removed 1 base from V and 5 bases from J, with 11 bases in between. CDR3 region: CASSEVRTGNEKLFF. CDR3 in DNA: TGTGCCAGCAGTGAAGTGAGGACGGGGAATGAAAAACTGTTTTTT.

The chain links TRBV19 to TRBJ1-4, with a tentative D call TRBD1 (6 bases). Trimming left V 2 bases short and J 8 bases short, with 15 bases between. Germline assignment: CDR1 LNHDA and CDR2 SQIVND (reference sequence). The CDR3 spans 15 residues. CDR3 DNA: TGTGCCAGTAGTATATCACCGTACAGGGCAGAAAAACTGTTTTTT. This gives the protein CASSISPYRAEKLFF.

In DNA, the CDR3 is TGTGCCAGCAGTGACTTCAGACAGGCTGGAAACACCATATATTTT. Translated: CASSDFRQAGNTIYF. The chain couples TRBV25-1 to TRBJ1-3, with D possibly matching TRBD1 (6 bases). The germline CDR1 and CDR2 sequences are MGHDK and SYGVNS. The germline V and J ends were trimmed by 3 bases and 2 bases, with 11 bases remaining between them. This CDR3 region has 15 residues.

Concerning this clone itself: This same CDR3 is encoded by further DNA sequences in the sample. The J gene is TRBJ2-7, the V gene TRBV30, with D maybe TRBD2 (5 bases). The length of the CDR3 is 11 residues. V was shortened by 0 bases and J by 6 bases, with 6 bases between the two germline ends. Germline CDR1 GTSNPN, CDR2 SVGIG (reference sequence). CDR3 region: CAWSVGGEQYF. CDR3 DNA: TGTGCCTGGAGTGTCGGAGGCGAGCAGTACTTC. The full variable domain, with the rest looked up from reference TRBV30 and TRBJ2-7, is SQTIHQWPATLVQPVGSPLSLECTVEGTSNPNLYWYRQAAGRGLQLLFYSVGIGQISSEVPQNLSASRPQDRQFILSSKKLLLSDSGFYLCAWSVGGEQYFGPGTRLTVT.

This clone was observed a single time. The chain combines TRBV24-1 with TRBJ2-1; the match to TRBD1 covers 7 bases. This CDR3 has 15 amino acids. Germline V lookup: CDR1 KGHDR, CDR2 SFDVKD. With 6 bases clipped from V and 3 bases from J, the junction kept 7 bases outside the gene matches. CDR3 loop: CATSRQGQNYNEQFF. CDR3 in DNA: TGTGCCACCAGTCGACAGGGACAGAACTACAATGAGCAGTTCTTC.

V gene TRBV19 combines with J gene TRBJ2-1; D call uncertain. Deletions cut 5 bases from V and 4 bases from J, with 6 bases between. The CDR3 runs to 12 residues. Germline V CDR1 and CDR2: LNHDA, SQIVND (reference sequence). CDR3 loop: CASSPSYNEQFF. CDR3 sequence (DNA): TGTGCCAGTAGTCCGAGTTACAATGAGCAGTTCTTC.

The chain carries TRBV5-1 and TRBJ2-3; D possibly corresponds to TRBD1 (8 bases). Trimming left V 3 bases short and J 5 bases short, with 22 bases between. The CDR3 spans 17 residues. Germline assignment: CDR1 SGHRS and CDR2 YFSETQ. CDR3 in DNA: TGCGCCAGCAGCTGGGGACTGGACAGGGTAGCGGGAGATACGCAGTATTTT. This codes for CASSWGLDRVAGDTQYF.